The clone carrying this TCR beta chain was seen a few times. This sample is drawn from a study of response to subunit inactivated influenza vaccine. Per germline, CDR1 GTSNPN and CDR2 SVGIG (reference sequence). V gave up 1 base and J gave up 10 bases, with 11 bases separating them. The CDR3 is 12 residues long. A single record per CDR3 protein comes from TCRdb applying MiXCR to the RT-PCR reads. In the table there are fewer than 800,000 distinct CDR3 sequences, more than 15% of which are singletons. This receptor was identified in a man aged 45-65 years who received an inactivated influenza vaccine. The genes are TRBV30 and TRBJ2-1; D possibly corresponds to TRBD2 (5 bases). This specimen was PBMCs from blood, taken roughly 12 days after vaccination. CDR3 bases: TGTGCCTGGAGTGGGCCCTCGGGGGAGCAGTTCTTC. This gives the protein CAWSGPSGEQFF.